Listed below are T cell receptor beta chains from one sample, sequenced in a study of identical twins. MiXCR, run by TCRdb on the 5' RACE reads, gives a single entry per CDR3 protein. This sample yields some 500,000 distinct CDR3 sequences, of which 22% are seen a single time; around 0.91% belongs to the top ten. These data also formed part of another study, on T cells expressing NK-cell markers.

Material for sequencing was CD4+ T cells sorted from blood. All receptors come from a woman aged 18-30 years in good health. Both conserved end residues are part of each CDR3. The order of the fields is J gene, CDR3 length, V gene, CDR3 protein.

J gene: TRBJ2-1
CDR3 length: 16
V gene: TRBV7-9
CDR3 protein: CASSLGSGSGYNEQFF

J gene: TRBJ2-7
CDR3 length: 13
V gene: TRBV20-1
CDR3 protein: CSAREGAVGEQYF

J gene: TRBJ1-6
CDR3 length: 15
V gene: TRBV20-1
CDR3 protein: CSARDPGRYNSPLHF

J gene: TRBJ1-1
CDR3 length: 14
V gene: TRBV7-6
CDR3 protein: CASSLSGDGTEAFF

J gene: TRBJ2-7
CDR3 length: 16
V gene: TRBV15
CDR3 protein: CATRTLGGQGSYEQYF

J gene: TRBJ2-3
CDR3 length: 17
V gene: TRBV5-5
CDR3 protein: CASSLGFGYRGTDTQYF

J gene: TRBJ2-3
CDR3 length: 13
V gene: TRBV27
CDR3 protein: CASRTGGEDTQYF

J gene: TRBJ2-5
CDR3 length: 15
V gene: TRBV9
CDR3 protein: CASMGPKPLQETQYF

J gene: TRBJ2-1
CDR3 length: 16
V gene: TRBV4-3
CDR3 protein: CASSQDPLGEYNEQFF

J gene: TRBJ2-7
CDR3 length: 14
V gene: TRBV19
CDR3 protein: CASSIDRGRYEQYF

J gene: TRBJ2-1
CDR3 length: 16
V gene: TRBV20-1
CDR3 protein: CSAPGIHRGGENEQFF

J gene: TRBJ2-2
CDR3 length: 15
V gene: TRBV5-5
CDR3 protein: CASSQVVGNTGELFF

J gene: TRBJ2-2
CDR3 length: 14
V gene: TRBV10-1
CDR3 protein: CASSESIVTGELFF

J gene: TRBJ1-6
CDR3 length: 14
V gene: TRBV5-6
CDR3 protein: CASSFYGNNSPLHF

J gene: TRBJ2-6
CDR3 length: 15
V gene: TRBV5-1
CDR3 protein: CASMWSLSGANVLTF

J gene: TRBJ1-3
CDR3 length: 14
V gene: TRBV4-1
CDR3 protein: CASSQSGAGNTIYF

J gene: TRBJ2-6
CDR3 length: 18
V gene: TRBV15
CDR3 protein: CATSRAAGAISGANVLTF

J gene: TRBJ2-1
CDR3 length: 13
V gene: TRBV11-2
CDR3 protein: CASSSQPGYEQFF

J gene: TRBJ2-2
CDR3 length: 15
V gene: TRBV5-1
CDR3 protein: CASTQGPGYTGELFF

J gene: TRBJ2-7
CDR3 length: 13
V gene: TRBV5-1
CDR3 protein: CASSLAGMYEQYF

J gene: TRBJ1-5
CDR3 length: 16
V gene: TRBV4-3
CDR3 protein: CASSLANRVGNQPQHF

J gene: TRBJ2-7
CDR3 length: 12
V gene: TRBV24-1
CDR3 protein: CAPKLRSYEQYF

J gene: TRBJ2-7
CDR3 length: 17
V gene: TRBV11-2
CDR3 protein: CASSSIGLRRTGYEQYF

J gene: TRBJ1-1
CDR3 length: 15
V gene: TRBV29-1
CDR3 protein: CSVARDTRMNTEAFF

J gene: TRBJ2-7
CDR3 length: 14
V gene: TRBV10-3
CDR3 protein: CAIKPGTGDDEQYF

J gene: TRBJ2-3
CDR3 length: 13
V gene: TRBV29-1
CDR3 protein: CSVESQGTDTQYF

J gene: TRBJ2-7
CDR3 length: 17
V gene: TRBV7-2
CDR3 protein: CASSFPLAGQKSYEQYF

J gene: TRBJ1-5
CDR3 length: 15
V gene: TRBV15
CDR3 protein: CATSRDTGVAQPQHF

J gene: TRBJ2-1
CDR3 length: 15
V gene: TRBV7-2
CDR3 protein: CASSSTGTVSNEQFF

J gene: TRBJ2-7
CDR3 length: 14
V gene: TRBV7-9
CDR3 protein: CASSFSGRFYEQYF

J gene: TRBJ2-7
CDR3 length: 13
V gene: TRBV29-1
CDR3 protein: CSVKVAGTYEQYF

J gene: TRBJ1-2
CDR3 length: 16
V gene: TRBV6-5
CDR3 protein: CASSYGRDRGNYGYTF

J gene: TRBJ2-2
CDR3 length: 16
V gene: TRBV7-9
CDR3 protein: CASSVGRGTNTGELFF

J gene: TRBJ2-1
CDR3 length: 14
V gene: TRBV7-8
CDR3 protein: CASSLAYPVNEQFF